The T cell receptor beta chain under discussion was sequenced for a study of blood T cell repertoires in COVID-19. Study summary: The United States, Italy and Spain supplied acute and convalescent COVID-19 samples. T cells, B-cell-depleted T cells, or PBMCs supplied cDNA or gDNA.

Sequenced by immunoSEQ multiplex PCR; TCRdb stores in-frame clones only, minus some. The sample carries 250,000 to 350,000 clones, more than 70% recorded once. V was cut by 0 bases and J by 0 bases, with 10 bases left in between. From germline, CDR1 is SGHRS and CDR2 YFSETQ. This CDR3 has 16 amino acids. The material sequenced was peripheral blood. This sequence originates from a woman in her twenties or thirties with COVID-19, enrolled during active disease. The chain carries TRBV5-1 and TRBJ2-4; D is uncertain. DNA for the CDR3: TGCGCCAGCAGCTTGGACCCCCGACTAGCCAAAAACATTCAGTACTTC. It encodes CASSLDPRLAKNIQYF.